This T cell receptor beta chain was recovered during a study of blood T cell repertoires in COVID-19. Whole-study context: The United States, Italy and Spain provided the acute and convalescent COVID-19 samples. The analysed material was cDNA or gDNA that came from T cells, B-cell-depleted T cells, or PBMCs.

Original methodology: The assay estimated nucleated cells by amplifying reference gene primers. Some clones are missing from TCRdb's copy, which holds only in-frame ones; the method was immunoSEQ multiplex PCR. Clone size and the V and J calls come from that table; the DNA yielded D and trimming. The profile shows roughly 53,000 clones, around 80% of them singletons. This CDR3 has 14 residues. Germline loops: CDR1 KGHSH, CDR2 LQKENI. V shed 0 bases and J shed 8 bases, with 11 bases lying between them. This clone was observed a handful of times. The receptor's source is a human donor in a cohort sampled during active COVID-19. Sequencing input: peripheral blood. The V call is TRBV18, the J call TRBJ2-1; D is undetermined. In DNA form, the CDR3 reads TGTGCCAGCTCACCACCTTTCTCCGAGGATGAGCAGTTCTTC. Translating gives CASSPPFSEDEQFF.